This TCR beta chain originates from a study of CD8 T cells in ankylosing spondylitis. The table lists this clonotype with a count of one. What it binds is unknown. Study results and caveats: What appeared characteristic of ankylosing spondylitis blood was a TCR beta motif of 7 or 8 highly homologous variants. Clones linked to disease, bearing a CD8+ phenotype, were relatively rare in peripheral blood. In ankylosing spondylitis patients, matched synovial fluid reportedly showed significant enrichment of disease-linked clones.

Germline V gene sequence: CDR1 DFQATT, CDR2 SNEGSKA (reference sequence). Trimming stripped 6 bases from V and 4 bases from J, with 16 bases between. This CDR3 spans 14 amino acids. As the method for making TCR beta libraries, quantitative 5'-RACE with molecular barcodes was used. One entry per CDR3 protein results from TCRdb running MiXCR on the 5' RACE reads. The sample lists 800,000 to 900,000 distinct CDR3 sequences; approximately 12% were seen once. This receptor was taken from a male donor with ankylosing spondylitis. The sequenced sample was blood, either unsorted or a sorted T cell fraction (not recorded which). The chain couples TRBV20-1 to TRBJ2-1; D possibly corresponds to TRBD1 (5 bases). CDR3 amino acids: CSAPPRTSYNEQFF. The DNA for the CDR3 is TGCAGTGCCCCCCCCCGGACATCGTACAATGAGCAGTTCTTC.